A single sample gave rise to the 9 T cell receptor beta chains below, sequenced in a study of blood T cells in healthy people across ages. A second PCR, run for about 6 to 11 cycles, used a sample-barcoded 5' primer plus a J-beta primer mix. TCRdb used MiXCR to reprocess the 5' RACE reads, holding one entry per CDR3 protein. The table records about 1,400,000 distinct CDR3 sequences, approximately 59% of them present only once. The sample consisted of blood. The origin of the receptors is a man aged 18 to 30 in good health.

This chain connects TRBV6-5 to TRBJ2-1; no clear D. This CDR3 comprises 12 residues. The germline CDR1 and CDR2 sequences are MNHEY and SVGAGI. Between the trimmed V and J ends, which lost 0 bases and 14 bases, there was a span of 11 bases. CDR3 protein: CASSYSGRGEFF. The CDR3 DNA reads as TGTGCCAGCAGTTACTCGGGCAGAGGAGAGTTCTTC.

This clonotype was counted a few times. V usage is TRBV14 and J usage is TRBJ2-7; D remains unclear. Germline CDR1 reads SGHDN; CDR2 reads FVKESK. The CDR3 has 14 residues. V was pared by 3 bases and J by 3 bases, with 12 bases between. CDR3 sequence (DNA): TGTGCCAGCAGCCAGGGAATCGACGTCTACGAGCAGTACTTC. It codes for CASSQGIDVYEQYF.

This clonotype was observed once. The rearrangement links TRBV29-1 to TRBJ1-5; D perhaps matches TRBD1 (6 bases). Germline V lookup: CDR1 SQVTM, CDR2 ANQGSEA. Trimming shortened V by 0 bases and J by 6 bases, and 15 bases separated the two germline ends. The CDR3 has 15 amino acids. The CDR3 nucleotides are TGCAGCGTTGAAGACCGTAAACAGGGAATTCAGCCCCAGCATTTT. Translated, it gives CSVEDRKQGIQPQHF.

The chain has TRBV14 and TRBJ2-5; TRBD1 agrees at 12 bases. There are 16 residues in the CDR3. CDR1 is SGHDN and CDR2 is FVKESK in the germline V gene. Trimming cost V 3 bases and J 0 bases; bases outside gene matches: 2. This chain's CDR3 is CASSHGTGGYQETQYF. The CDR3, as DNA: TGTGCCAGCAGCCACGGGACAGGGGGCTACCAAGAGACCCAGTACTTC.

The chain has TRBV6-1 and TRBJ2-3, with a possible D match to TRBD1 (6 bases). The CDR3 is made up of 16 amino acids. Germline V gene lookup returns CDR1 MNHNS and CDR2 SASEGT. Between the trimmed V and J ends, which lost 0 bases and 2 bases, there was a span of 12 bases. The CDR3 region is CASSEANRAVTDTQYF. In DNA, the CDR3 is TGTGCCAGCAGTGAAGCAAACAGGGCTGTCACAGATACGCAGTATTTT.

A few counts support this clonotype. The chain combines TRBV6-2 or TRBV6-3 with TRBJ1-5; D is uncertain. This CDR3 has 12 residues. Trimming pared 2 bases from V and 5 bases from J, leaving 4 bases between. Germline CDR1 MNHEY, CDR2 SVGEGT. The CDR3 DNA reads TGTGCCAGCAGTTACAGGGATCAGCCCCAGCATTTT. Translating it yields CASSYRDQPQHF.

V and J are TRBV20-1 and TRBJ2-5; D gene unclear. The CDR3 is 13 amino acids. The germline V gene has CDR1 DFQATT and CDR2 SNEGSKA (reference sequence). V lost 6 bases and J lost 2, with 13 bases in between. The CDR3 region has the DNA TGCAGTGCCCAAAGTCGAACACAAGAGACCCAGTACTTC. Its protein product is CSAQSRTQETQYF.

The chain is built from TRBV12-3 or TRBV12-4 and TRBJ2-5, with 7 bases fitting TRBD2. The CDR3 is 15 amino acids. J was trimmed by 4 bases and V by 1 base; bases with no gene match: 6. CDR3 in amino acids: CASSLGAGVIETQYF. Here the CDR3 DNA reads TGTGCCAGCAGTTTAGGCGCGGGGGTAATAGAGACCCAGTACTTC.

This clonotype was found a few times. V gene TRBV4-1 combines with J gene TRBJ1-5; tentatively, D is TRBD1 (6 bases). V was cut by 0 bases and J by 0 bases, with 15 bases left in between. Germline CDR1 and CDR2: MGHRA and YSYEKL. The CDR3 loop spans 18 amino acids. The CDR3 DNA is TGCGCCAGCAGCCAAGAGTTGGGGGCGGGCTATAGCAATCAGCCCCAGCATTTT. The encoded protein is CASSQELGAGYSNQPQHF.